This TCR beta chain was captured by sequencing in a study of radiotherapy plus CTLA-4 blockade in lung cancer. Germline CDR1 is SGHTS and CDR2 is YDEGEE. This CDR3 has 16 residues. V was trimmed by 3 bases and J by 1 base, leaving 13 bases between them. The method was immunoSEQ multiplex PCR; TCRdb's version includes in-frame clones alone and lacks a portion of them. The table records fewer than 50,000 clones, 63% of them present only once. This clone has only a few counts. Its cognate antigen is unknown. Study conclusions and caveats: Interferon-beta, together with early blood T cell clone dynamics, reportedly best predicted response. Radiotherapy plus ipilimumab was followed by expansion in blood of tumor-derived TCR clones.

Focal radiation with ipilimumab CTLA-4 blockade was given to patients with chemo-refractory metastatic non-small-cell lung cancer. This clonotype originated in a human donor with non-small cell lung cancer who had a partial response to radiotherapy plus ipilimumab. J is TRBJ2-2 and V is TRBV5-8; D is perhaps TRBD1 (5 bases). Sequenced material: peripheral blood, taken from a patient treated with radiotherapy plus ipilimumab. The CDR3 spells CASSSRQSVNTGELFF. DNA of the CDR3: TGTGCCAGCAGCTCCCGACAGAGTGTGAACACCGGGGAGCTGTTTTTT. Full variable domain (remainder filled in from reference TRBV5-8 and TRBJ2-2): EAGVTQSPTHLIKTRGQQATLRCSPISGHTSVYWYQQALGLGLQFLLWYDEGEERNRGNFPPRFSGRQFPNYSSELNVNALELEDSALYLCASSSRQSVNTGELFFGEGSRLTVL.